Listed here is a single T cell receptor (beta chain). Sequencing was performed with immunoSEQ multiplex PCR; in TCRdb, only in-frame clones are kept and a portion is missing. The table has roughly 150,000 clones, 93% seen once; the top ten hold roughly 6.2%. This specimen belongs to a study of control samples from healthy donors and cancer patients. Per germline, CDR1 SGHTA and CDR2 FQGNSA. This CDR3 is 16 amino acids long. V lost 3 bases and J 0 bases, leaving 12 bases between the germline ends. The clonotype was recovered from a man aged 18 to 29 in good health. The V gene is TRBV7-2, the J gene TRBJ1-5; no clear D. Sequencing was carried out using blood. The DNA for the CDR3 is TGTGCCAGCAGCTTGGGCGGACCCTATAGCAATCAGCCCCAGCATTTT. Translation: CASSLGGPYSNQPQHF.